The rows below give T cell receptor beta chains drawn from one sample of a study of blood T cells in healthy people across ages. TCRdb processed the 5' RACE reads anew with MiXCR; each CDR3 protein has one entry. The table shows 2 million or so distinct CDR3 sequences, with about 49% occurring only once. Sequenced: blood. The receptors were sampled from a woman in her thirties or forties in good health. Both conserved end residues are part of each CDR3. D genes are given only for firm matches. Not every row has a clone size; where given, it reads once, few, many or a size class.

J gene	V gene	clone size	D gene	CDR3 protein	CDR3 DNA
TRBJ2-5	TRBV27	few	TRBD2	CASSARRGLAETQYF	TGTGCCAGCAGTGCGCGCCGGGGACTAGCAGAGACCCAGTACTTC
TRBJ2-6	TRBV15	NA	NA	CATSSRGSGANVLTF	TGTGCCACCAGCTCTAGGGGCTCTGGGGCCAACGTCCTGACTTTC
TRBJ2-7	TRBV14	NA	TRBD2	CASSQVWSSGSSYEQYF	TGTGCCAGCAGCCAAGTTTGGTCTAGCGGGAGCTCCTACGAGCAGTACTTC
TRBJ1-6	TRBV15	NA	TRBD1	CATSREQGANLRSPLHF	TGTGCCACCAGCAGAGAACAGGGGGCGAATCTTCGATCACCCCTCCACTTT
TRBJ2-1	TRBV4-3	NA	NA	CASSQGPPGSEQFF	TGCGCCAGCAGCCAGGGACCCCCGGGGAGTGAGCAGTTCTTC
TRBJ2-1	TRBV11-3	NA	TRBD1	CASSTRTGGTHEQFF	TGTGCCAGCAGCACCCGGACAGGGGGCACCCATGAGCAGTTCTTC
TRBJ1-6	TRBV27	NA	NA	CASMARQGFNSPLHF	TGTGCCAGCATGGCGAGGCAGGGATTTAATTCACCCCTCCACTTT
TRBJ2-5	TRBV20-1	NA	NA	CSAALGRGRETQYF	TGCAGTGCGGCCCTAGGCCGTGGTAGGGAGACCCAGTACTTC
TRBJ1-5	TRBV7-2	NA	NA	CASSSREQDISNQPQHF	TGTGCCAGCAGCTCCAGAGAACAGGACATTAGCAATCAGCCCCAGCATTTT
TRBJ2-1	TRBV2	few	NA	CASRVTGNEQFF	TGTGCCAGCAGAGTCACAGGAAATGAGCAGTTCTTC
TRBJ2-7	TRBV7-2	NA	NA	CASSLTAGDRSSYEQYF	TGTGCCAGCAGCTTAACGGCGGGGGACAGGAGCTCCTACGAGCAGTACTTC
TRBJ2-3	TRBV20-1	NA	NA	CSAREQGLTDTQYF	TGCAGTGCTAGAGAGCAGGGTCTCACAGATACGCAGTATTTT
TRBJ1-2	TRBV4-2	once	NA	CAGSQGPGTSESYGYTF	TGTGCCGGCAGCCAAGGTCCCGGGACATCAGAATCCTATGGCTACACCTTC
TRBJ1-3	TRBV20-1	NA	NA	CSASQGSGNTIYF	TGCAGTGCTAGCCAGGGGTCCGGAAACACCATATATTTT
TRBJ2-1	TRBV20-1	NA	TRBD1	CSARGGRDRGDNEQFF	TGCAGTGCTAGAGGTGGAAGGGACAGGGGGGACAATGAGCAGTTCTTC
TRBJ2-1	TRBV20-1	NA	NA	CSPLPQDNEQFF	TGCAGTCCGCTACCCCAGGACAATGAGCAGTTCTTC
TRBJ1-4	TRBV20-1	NA	NA	CSASGGRVTNEKLFF	TGCAGTGCTAGTGGAGGGCGGGTGACTAATGAAAAACTGTTTTTT
TRBJ2-7	TRBV10-3	few	TRBD1	CAISESVGQGFYEQYF	TGTGCCATCAGTGAGTCGGTCGGACAGGGTTTTTACGAGCAGTACTTC
TRBJ1-1	TRBV4-3	NA	NA	CASSWGMNTEAFF	TGCGCCAGCAGCTGGGGCATGAACACTGAAGCTTTCTTT
TRBJ1-1	TRBV4-3	NA	NA	CASSQSISTPAETEAFF	TGCGCCAGCAGCCAATCCATTAGTACCCCCGCGGAGACTGAAGCTTTCTTT
TRBJ2-3	TRBV7-2	NA	TRBD2	CASSLALTSGGTNTQYF	TGTGCCAGCAGCTTAGCGCTAACTAGCGGGGGGACTAATACGCAGTATTTT
TRBJ2-5	TRBV2	NA	NA	CASSEGYRLETQYF	TGTGCCAGCAGTGAAGGGTACAGACTGGAGACCCAGTACTTC
TRBJ2-1	TRBV25-1	NA	NA	CASSELGTDEQFF	TGTGCCAGCAGTGAATTGGGGACCGATGAGCAGTTCTTC
TRBJ2-1	TRBV4-2	NA	NA	CASSQEDGRAYNEQFF	TGTGCCAGCAGCCAAGAAGACGGAAGGGCCTACAATGAGCAGTTCTTC
TRBJ2-3	TRBV11-2	NA	TRBD2	CASRSGGDTDTQYF	TGTGCCAGCCGATCGGGAGGGGACACAGATACGCAGTATTTT
TRBJ2-5	TRBV5-1	NA	TRBD1	CASSLWPGGFETQYF	TGCGCCAGCAGCTTGTGGCCAGGGGGCTTTGAGACCCAGTACTTC
TRBJ1-1	TRBV7-2	few	NA	CASSWMTPTNTEAFF	TGTGCCAGCAGCTGGATGACACCGACGAACACTGAAGCTTTCTTT
TRBJ2-1	TRBV2	NA	NA	CASSGLTSIDNEQFF	TGTGCCAGCAGCGGACTTACCTCCATCGACAATGAGCAGTTCTTC
TRBJ2-1	TRBV5-1	NA	NA	CASSLELRGRSNEQFF	TGCGCCAGCAGCTTGGAGTTGCGGGGCAGATCCAATGAGCAGTTCTTC
TRBJ2-4	TRBV9	NA	NA	CASSGPLAKNIQYF	TGTGCCAGCAGCGGCCCTTTAGCCAAAAACATTCAGTACTTC
TRBJ1-1	TRBV20-1	many	TRBD1	CSARTGAKDTEAFF	TGCAGTGCGAGGACAGGAGCTAAGGACACTGAAGCTTTCTTT
TRBJ2-4	TRBV4-2	NA	NA	CASSQGPQEAQYF	TGTGCCAGCAGCCAAGGGCCACAGGAGGCGCAGTACTTC
TRBJ2-3	TRBV20-1	NA	TRBD2	CSAPGLAGGLTDTQYF	TGCAGTGCCCCGGGACTAGCGGGGGGTCTCACAGATACGCAGTATTTT
TRBJ2-3	TRBV5-1	NA	NA	CASSLSQGADTQYF	TGTGCCAGCAGTTTATCCCAGGGAGCAGATACGCAGTATTTT
TRBJ2-5	TRBV20-1	NA	TRBD1	CSARDGGTGGETQYF	TGCAGTGCTAGAGATGGAGGGACAGGGGGAGAGACCCAGTACTTC
TRBJ2-5	TRBV29-1	NA	NA	CSVPGAGDEQYF	TGCAGCGTGCCGGGGGCAGGCGATGAGCAGTACTTC
TRBJ2-4	TRBV12-3/TRBV12-4	NA	TRBD2	CASSLASGTSGGQATIDEQYF	TGTGCCAGCAGTTTAGCCAGCGGGACTAGCGGGGGCCAGGCTACCATCGATGAGCAGTACTTC
TRBJ2-5	TRBV29-1	NA	TRBD1	CSVHQTGVTQETQYF	TGCAGCGTACACCAGACAGGGGTTACGCAAGAGACCCAGTACTTC
TRBJ2-5	TRBV7-2	few	TRBD1	CASNQPGQGVWGTQYF	TGTGCCAGCAACCAACCGGGACAGGGGGTCTGGGGGACCCAGTACTTC
TRBJ2-5	TRBV5-1	few	NA	CASSFRGQGQETQYF	TGCGCCAGCAGCTTTAGAGGGCAGGGTCAAGAGACCCAGTACTTC
TRBJ2-7	TRBV20-1	NA	NA	CSASQGEQYF	TGCAGTGCTAGTCAGGGCGAGCAGTACTTC
TRBJ2-3	TRBV3-1	NA	TRBD2	CASSPSGLTPPADTQYF	TGTGCCAGCAGCCCCTCGGGACTAACTCCGCCGGCAGATACGCAGTATTTT
TRBJ2-1	TRBV18	NA	NA	CASSPKNEQFF	TGTGCCAGCTCACCAAAAAATGAGCAGTTCTTC
TRBJ1-6	TRBV2	NA	NA	CASRNTITGSPLHF	TGTGCCAGCAGAAATACCATCACGGGTTCACCCCTCCACTTT
TRBJ2-7	TRBV12-3/TRBV12-4	NA	TRBD1	CASSLNRGYYEQYF	TGTGCCAGCAGTTTAAACAGGGGCTACTACGAGCAGTACTTC
TRBJ2-1	TRBV4-2	NA	NA	CASSLGSDRARQFF	TGTGCCAGCAGCCTAGGCTCTGACCGGGCGAGGCAGTTCTTC
TRBJ2-1	TRBV10-3	NA	TRBD2	CATNSGTSGTSEQFF	TGTGCCACGAATTCCGGGACTAGCGGGACGTCTGAGCAGTTCTTC
TRBJ2-1	TRBV12-3/TRBV12-4	NA	NA	CASSSPNTYNEQFF	TGTGCCAGCAGTTCCCCGAACACCTACAATGAGCAGTTCTTC
TRBJ2-5	TRBV14	NA	NA	CASSQMTGTQETQYF	TGTGCCAGCAGCCAAATGACAGGAACCCAAGAGACCCAGTACTTC
TRBJ1-5	TRBV2	NA	NA	CASSWTVQPQHF	TGTGCCAGCAGTTGGACAGTCCAGCCCCAGCATTTT
TRBJ2-7	TRBV21-1	NA	NA	CASSQTGWTYEQYF	TGTGCCAGCAGCCAGACAGGGTGGACCTACGAGCAGTACTTC
TRBJ1-2	TRBV20-1	NA	TRBD1	CSARGGRGLSYGYTF	TGCAGTGCTAGAGGTGGCAGGGGGCTGAGCTATGGCTACACCTTC
TRBJ1-2	TRBV2	few	NA	CASSEEGAGYTF	TGTGCCAGCAGTGAAGAAGGGGCTGGCTACACCTTC